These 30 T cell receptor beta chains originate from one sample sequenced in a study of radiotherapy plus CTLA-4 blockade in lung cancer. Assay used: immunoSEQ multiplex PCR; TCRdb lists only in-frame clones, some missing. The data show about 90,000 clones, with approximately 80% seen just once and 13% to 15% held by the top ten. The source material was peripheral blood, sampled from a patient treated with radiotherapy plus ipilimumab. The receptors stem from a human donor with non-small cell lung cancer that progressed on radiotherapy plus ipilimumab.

CDR3 DNA sequence: TGCGCCAGCAGCTTGGGAATGGTAGGTTTGCAGTTCTTC. This codes for CASSLGMVGLQFF. The chain uses TRBV5-1 and TRBJ2-1; D gene unclear. CDR1 SGHRS and CDR2 YFSETQ come from the germline V gene. Between the trimmed V and J ends, which lost 0 bases and 12 bases, there was a span of 13 bases. CDR3 length: 13 residues.

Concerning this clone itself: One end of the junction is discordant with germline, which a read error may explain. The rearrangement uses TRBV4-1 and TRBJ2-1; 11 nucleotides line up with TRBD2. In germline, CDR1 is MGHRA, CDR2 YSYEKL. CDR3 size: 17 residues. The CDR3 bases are TGCGCCAGCAACCAACACGGGACTAGCGGTCCCCTTAAGGAGCAGTTCTTC. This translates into CASNQHGTSGPLKEQFF.

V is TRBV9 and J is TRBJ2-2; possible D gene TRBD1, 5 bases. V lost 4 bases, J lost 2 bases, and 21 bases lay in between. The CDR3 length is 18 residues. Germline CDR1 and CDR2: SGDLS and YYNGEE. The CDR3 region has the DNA TGTGCCAGCAGCCGGACCCCTTGGCTAGGGGAAAACACCGGGGAGCTGTTTTTT. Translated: CASSRTPWLGENTGELFF. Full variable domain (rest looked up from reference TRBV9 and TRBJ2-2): DSGVTQTPKHLITATGQRVTLRCSPRSGDLSVYWYQQSLDQGLQFLIQYYNGEERAKGNILERFSAQQFPDLHSELNLSSLELGDSALYFCASSRTPWLGENTGELFFGEGSRLTVL.

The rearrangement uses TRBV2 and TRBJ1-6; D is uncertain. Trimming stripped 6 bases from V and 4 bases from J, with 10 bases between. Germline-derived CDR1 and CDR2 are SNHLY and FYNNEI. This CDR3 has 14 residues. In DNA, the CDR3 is TGTGCCAGCAGGAGAGAAAATTATAATTCACCCCTCCACTTT. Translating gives CASRRENYNSPLHF.

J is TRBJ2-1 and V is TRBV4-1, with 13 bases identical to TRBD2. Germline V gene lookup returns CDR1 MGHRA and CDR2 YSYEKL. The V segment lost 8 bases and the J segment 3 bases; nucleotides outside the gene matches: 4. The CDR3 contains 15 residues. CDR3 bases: TGCGCCAGCCGGACTAGCGGGAGTGGCTACAATGAGCAGTTCTTC. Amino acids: CASRTSGSGYNEQFF.

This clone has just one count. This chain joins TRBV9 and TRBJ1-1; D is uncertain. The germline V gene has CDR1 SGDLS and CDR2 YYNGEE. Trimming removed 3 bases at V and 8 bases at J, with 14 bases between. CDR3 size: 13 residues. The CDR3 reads CASSATTIGEAFF. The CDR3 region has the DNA TGTGCCAGCAGCGCCACGACAATTGGGGAAGCTTTCTTT.

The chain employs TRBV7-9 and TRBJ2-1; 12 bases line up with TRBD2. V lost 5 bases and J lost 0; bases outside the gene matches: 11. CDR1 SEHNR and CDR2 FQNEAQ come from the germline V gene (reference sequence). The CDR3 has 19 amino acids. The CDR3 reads CASSTITSGRTSSYNEQFF. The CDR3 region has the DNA TGTGCCAGCAGCACAATAACTAGCGGGAGGACGAGCTCCTACAATGAGCAGTTCTTC.

The CDR3 DNA reads as TGTGCCAGCACCCTAGCGGGGGGCTCCTACGAGCAGTACTTC. Translation gives CASTLAGGSYEQYF. The chain employs TRBV6-1 and TRBJ2-7; 11 bases agree with TRBD2. The CDR3 has 14 amino acids. Germline-derived CDR1 and CDR2 are MNHNS and SASEGT. V dropped 7 bases and J dropped 0; count of bases not matched to a gene: 2.

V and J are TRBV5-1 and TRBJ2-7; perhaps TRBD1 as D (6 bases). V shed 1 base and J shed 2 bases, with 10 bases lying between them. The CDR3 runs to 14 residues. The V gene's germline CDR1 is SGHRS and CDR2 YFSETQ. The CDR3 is CASSLIGGTYEQYF. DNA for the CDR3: TGCGCCAGCAGCTTGATAGGGGGAACCTACGAGCAGTACTTC.

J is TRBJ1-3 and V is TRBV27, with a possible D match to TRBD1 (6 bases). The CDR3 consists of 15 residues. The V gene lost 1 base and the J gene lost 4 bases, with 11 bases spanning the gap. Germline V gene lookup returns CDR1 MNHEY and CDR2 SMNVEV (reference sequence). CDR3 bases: TGTGCCAGCAGTTTATTGGGGGCGGGCGGAAACACCATATATTTT. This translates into CASSLLGAGGNTIYF.

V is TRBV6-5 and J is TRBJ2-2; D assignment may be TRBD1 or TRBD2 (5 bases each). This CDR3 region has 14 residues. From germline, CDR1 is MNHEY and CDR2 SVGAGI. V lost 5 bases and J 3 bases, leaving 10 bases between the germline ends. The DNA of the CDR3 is TGTGCCAGCAGTCGGGACGGATACACCGGGGAGCTGTTTTTT. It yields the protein CASSRDGYTGELFF.

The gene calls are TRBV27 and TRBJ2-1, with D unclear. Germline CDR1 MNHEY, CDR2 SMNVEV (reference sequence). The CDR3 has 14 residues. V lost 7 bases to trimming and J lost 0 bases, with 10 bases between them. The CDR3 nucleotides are TGTGCCAGCACGTCACTCGACTCCTACAATGAGCAGTTCTTC. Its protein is CASTSLDSYNEQFF.

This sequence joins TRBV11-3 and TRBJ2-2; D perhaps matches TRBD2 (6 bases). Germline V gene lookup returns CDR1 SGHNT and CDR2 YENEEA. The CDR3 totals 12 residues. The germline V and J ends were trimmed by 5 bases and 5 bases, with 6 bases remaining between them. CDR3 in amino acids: CASSRGTGELFF. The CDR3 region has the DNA TGTGCCAGCAGCCGGGGGACCGGGGAGCTGTTTTTT.

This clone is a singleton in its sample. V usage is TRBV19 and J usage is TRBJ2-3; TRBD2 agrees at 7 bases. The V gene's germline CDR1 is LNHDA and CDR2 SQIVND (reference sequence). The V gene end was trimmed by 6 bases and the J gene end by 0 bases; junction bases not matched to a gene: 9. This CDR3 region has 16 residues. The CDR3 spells CASSLRRGMSTDTQYF. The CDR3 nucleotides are TGTGCCAGTAGCCTCCGGCGGGGGATGAGCACAGATACGCAGTATTTT. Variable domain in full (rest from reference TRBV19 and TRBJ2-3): DGGITQSPKYLFRKEGQNVTLSCEQNLNHDAMYWYRQDPGQGLRLIYYSQIVNDFQKGDIAEGYSVSREKKESFPLTVTSAQKNPTAFYLCASSLRRGMSTDTQYFGPGTRLTVL.

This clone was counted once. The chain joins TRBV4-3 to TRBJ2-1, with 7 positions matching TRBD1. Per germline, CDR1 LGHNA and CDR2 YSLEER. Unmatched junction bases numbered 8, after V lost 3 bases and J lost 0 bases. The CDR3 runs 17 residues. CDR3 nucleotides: TGCGCCAGCAGCCAGGACCGGACAGGATTCTCCTACAATGAGCAGTTCTTC. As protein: CASSQDRTGFSYNEQFF.

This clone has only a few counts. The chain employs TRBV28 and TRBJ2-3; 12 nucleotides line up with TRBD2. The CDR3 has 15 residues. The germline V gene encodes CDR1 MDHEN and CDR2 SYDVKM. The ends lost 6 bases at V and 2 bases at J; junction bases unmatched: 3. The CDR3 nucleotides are TGTGCCAGCAGCTGGACTAGCGGGGCCACAGATACGCAGTATTTT. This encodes CASSWTSGATDTQYF.

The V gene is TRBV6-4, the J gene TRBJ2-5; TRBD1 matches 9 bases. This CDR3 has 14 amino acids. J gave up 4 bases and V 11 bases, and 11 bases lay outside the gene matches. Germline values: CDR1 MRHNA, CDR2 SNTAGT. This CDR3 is CAAGAGTGRETQYF. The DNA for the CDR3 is TGTGCCGCAGGGGCTGGGACAGGGAGAGAGACCCAGTACTTC.

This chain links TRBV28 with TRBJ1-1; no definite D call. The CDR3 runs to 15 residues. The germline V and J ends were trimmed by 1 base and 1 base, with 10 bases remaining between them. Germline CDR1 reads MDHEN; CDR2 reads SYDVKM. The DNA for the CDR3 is TGTGCCAGCAGTTTATTGGTCTCAGCGAACACTGAAGCTTTCTTT. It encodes CASSLLVSANTEAFF.

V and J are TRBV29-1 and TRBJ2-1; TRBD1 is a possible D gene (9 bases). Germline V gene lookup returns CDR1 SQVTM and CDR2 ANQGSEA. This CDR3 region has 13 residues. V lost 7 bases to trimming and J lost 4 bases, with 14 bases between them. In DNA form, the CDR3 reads TGCAGCGGCGGGGGGACAGGGTACAATGAGCAGTTCTTC. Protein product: CSGGGTGYNEQFF.

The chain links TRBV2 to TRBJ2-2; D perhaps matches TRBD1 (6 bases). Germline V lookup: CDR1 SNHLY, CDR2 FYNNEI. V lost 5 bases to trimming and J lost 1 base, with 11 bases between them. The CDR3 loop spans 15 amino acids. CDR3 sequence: CASSLQGQNTGELFF. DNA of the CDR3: TGTGCCAGCAGTTTACAGGGTCAGAACACCGGGGAGCTGTTTTTT.

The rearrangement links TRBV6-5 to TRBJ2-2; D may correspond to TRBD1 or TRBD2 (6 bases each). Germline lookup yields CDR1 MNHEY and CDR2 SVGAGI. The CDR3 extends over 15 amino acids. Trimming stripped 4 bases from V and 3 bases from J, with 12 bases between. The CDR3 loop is CASSWGAADTGELFF. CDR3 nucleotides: TGTGCCAGCAGTTGGGGGGCGGCCGACACCGGGGAGCTGTTTTTT.

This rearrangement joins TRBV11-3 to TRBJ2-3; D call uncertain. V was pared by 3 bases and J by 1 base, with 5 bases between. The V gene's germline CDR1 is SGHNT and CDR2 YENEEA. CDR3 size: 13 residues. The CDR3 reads CASSFHGTDTQYF. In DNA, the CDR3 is TGTGCCAGCAGCTTTCACGGCACAGATACGCAGTATTTT. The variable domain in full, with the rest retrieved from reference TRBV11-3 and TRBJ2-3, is EAGVVQSPRYKIIEKKQPVAFWCNPISGHNTLYWYLQNLGQGPELLIRYENEEAVDDSQLPKDRFSAERLKGVDSTLKIQPAELGDSAVYLCASSFHGTDTQYFGPGTRLTVL.

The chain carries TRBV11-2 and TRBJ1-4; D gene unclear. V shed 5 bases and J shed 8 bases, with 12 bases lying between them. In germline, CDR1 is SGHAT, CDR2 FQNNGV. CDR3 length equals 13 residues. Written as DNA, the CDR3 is TGTGCCAGCAGCGGTTTCGTGGACGAAAAACTGTTTTTT. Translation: CASSGFVDEKLFF.

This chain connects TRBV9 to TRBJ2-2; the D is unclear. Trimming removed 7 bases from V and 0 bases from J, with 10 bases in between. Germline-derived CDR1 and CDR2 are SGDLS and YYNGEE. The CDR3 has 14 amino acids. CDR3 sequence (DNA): TGTGCCAGCTCTCCGCGCTCGAACACCGGGGAGCTGTTTTTT. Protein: CASSPRSNTGELFF.

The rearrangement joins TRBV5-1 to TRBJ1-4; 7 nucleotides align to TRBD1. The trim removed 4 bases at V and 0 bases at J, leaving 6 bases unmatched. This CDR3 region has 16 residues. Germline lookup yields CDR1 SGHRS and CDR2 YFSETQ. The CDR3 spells CASSLGTASTNEKLFF. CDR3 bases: TGCGCCAGCAGCCTCGGGACAGCCTCAACTAATGAAAAACTGTTTTTT.

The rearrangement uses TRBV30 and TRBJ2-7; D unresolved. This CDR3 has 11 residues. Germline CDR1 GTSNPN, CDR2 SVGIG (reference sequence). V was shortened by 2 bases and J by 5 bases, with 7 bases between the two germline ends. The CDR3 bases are TGTGCCTGGAGTCTGGCGAACGAGCAGTACTTC. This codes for CAWSLANEQYF.

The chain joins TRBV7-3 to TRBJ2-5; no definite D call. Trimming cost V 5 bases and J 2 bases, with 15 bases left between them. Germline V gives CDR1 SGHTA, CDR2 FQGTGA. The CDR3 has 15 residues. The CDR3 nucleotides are TGTGCCAGCAGCCCACGGCAGAGATATCAAGAGACCCAGTACTTC. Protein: CASSPRQRYQETQYF.

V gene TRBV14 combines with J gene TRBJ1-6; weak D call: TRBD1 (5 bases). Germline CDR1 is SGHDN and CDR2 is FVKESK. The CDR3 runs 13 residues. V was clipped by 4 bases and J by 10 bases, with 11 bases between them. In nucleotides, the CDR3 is TGTGCCAGCAGCCGGGGGAGAAGGTCACCCCTCCACTTT. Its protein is CASSRGRRSPLHF.

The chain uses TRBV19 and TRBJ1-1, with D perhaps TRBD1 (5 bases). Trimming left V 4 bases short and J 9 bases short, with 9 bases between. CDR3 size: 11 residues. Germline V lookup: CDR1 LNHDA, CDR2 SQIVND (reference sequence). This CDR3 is CASSNRGKAFF. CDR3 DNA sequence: TGTGCCAGTAGTAACCGGGGGAAAGCTTTCTTT.

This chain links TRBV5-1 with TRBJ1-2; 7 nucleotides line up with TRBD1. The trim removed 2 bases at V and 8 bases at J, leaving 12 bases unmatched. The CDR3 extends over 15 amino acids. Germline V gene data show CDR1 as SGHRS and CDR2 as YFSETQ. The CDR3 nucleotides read TGCGCCAGCAGCTTAATTTCCGACAGGGAGGACGGCTACACCTTC. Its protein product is CASSLISDREDGYTF. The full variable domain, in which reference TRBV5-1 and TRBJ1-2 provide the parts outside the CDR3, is KAGVTQTPRYLIKTRGQQVTLSCSPISGHRSVSWYQQTPGQGLQFLFEYFSETQRNKGNFPGRFSGRQFSNSRSEMNVSTLELGDSALYLCASSLISDREDGYTFGSGTRLTVV.